The 2 T cell receptor beta chains below were found in one sample sequenced in a study of CD8 T cells in Susac syndrome. RNA, at about 0.45 to 1 ug, was reverse transcribed with random hexamers. One entry per CDR3 protein, called by TCRdb with MiXCR from the immunoSEQ multiplex PCR reads. The sample carries hundreds of thousands of distinct CDR3 sequences, just over 90% recorded once. The source material was CD4+ T cells from PBMCs. Receptors were obtained from a human donor with multiple sclerosis.

CDR3 bases: TGTGCCTATTCACCGGGACAGAGAAATGGCTACACCTTC. Amino acids: CAYSPGQRNGYTF. The gene calls are TRBV30 and TRBJ1-2, with 7 nucleotides matching TRBD1. The ends lost 7 bases at V and 6 bases at J; junction bases unmatched: 11. The length of the CDR3 is 13 residues. Germline V gene sequence: CDR1 GTSNPN, CDR2 SVGIG (reference sequence).

This sequence joins TRBV11-2 and TRBJ1-2; D call uncertain. Trimming shortened V by 0 bases and J by 6 bases, and 14 bases separated the two germline ends. The CDR3 spans 15 residues. Germline-derived CDR1 and CDR2 are SGHAT and FQNNGV. The CDR3: CASSLDASFLNGYTF. The CDR3 DNA reads TGTGCCAGCAGCTTAGATGCATCATTTCTGAATGGCTACACCTTC. Based on the CDR3 plus reference TRBV11-2 and TRBJ1-2, the full variable domain is EAGVAQSPRYKIIEKRQSVAFWCNPISGHATLYWYQQILGQGPKLLIQFQNNGVVDDSQLPKDRFSAERLKGVDSTLKIQPAKLEDSAVYLCASSLDASFLNGYTFGSGTRLTVV.